This T cell receptor (beta chain) was recovered during a study of cytomegalovirus exposure and HLA in healthy donors. As to this clone: The target antigen is unknown.

13 Jbeta primers and 60 Vbeta primers were used for the PCR. Here immunoSEQ multiplex PCR was the method, and the copy in TCRdb shows in-frame clones only, minus some. The profile shows roughly 100,000 clones, about two thirds of them singletons. The study, taken as a whole, reports: Later analysis demonstrated an association between a missense DCLRE1C variant and TCR beta V- and J-gene trimming. According to the study, 160 or so TCR beta chains were cytomegalovirus-associated. It has been reported that TCR beta sequences accurately predicted the HLA-A and HLA-B alleles of most subjects.

Germline V gene data show CDR1 as KGHSH and CDR2 as LQKENI. V gave up 3 bases and J gave up 0 bases, with 9 bases separating them. CDR3 length: 15 amino acids. This TCR derives from a boy between 10 and 17 years old in good health and CMV-seronegative. The chain carries TRBV18 and TRBJ2-1; D might be TRBD2 (6 bases). The material sequenced was PBMCs. CDR3 protein: CASSPGLISYNEQFF. The CDR3 region has the DNA TGTGCCAGCTCACCGGGACTCATCTCCTACAATGAGCAGTTCTTC. Full variable domain (rest looked up from reference TRBV18 and TRBJ2-1): NAGVMQNPRHLVRRRGQEARLRCSPMKGHSHVYWYRQLPEEGLKFMVYLQKENIIDESGMPKERFSAEFPKEGPSILRIQQVVRGDSAAYFCASSPGLISYNEQFFGPGTRLTVL.